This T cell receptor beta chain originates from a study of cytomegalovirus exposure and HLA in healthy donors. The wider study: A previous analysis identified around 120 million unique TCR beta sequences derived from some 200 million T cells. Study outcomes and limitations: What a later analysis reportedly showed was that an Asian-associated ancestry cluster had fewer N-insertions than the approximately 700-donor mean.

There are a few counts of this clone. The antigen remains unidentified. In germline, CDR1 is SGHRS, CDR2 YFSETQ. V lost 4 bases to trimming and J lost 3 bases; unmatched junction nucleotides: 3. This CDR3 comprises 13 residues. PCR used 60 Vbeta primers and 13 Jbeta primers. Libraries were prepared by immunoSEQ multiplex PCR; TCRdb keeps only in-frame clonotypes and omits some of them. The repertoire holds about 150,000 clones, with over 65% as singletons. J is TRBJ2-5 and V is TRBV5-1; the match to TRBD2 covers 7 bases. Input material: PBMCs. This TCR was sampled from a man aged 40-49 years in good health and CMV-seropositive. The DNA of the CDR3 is TGCGCCAGCAGCCTAGCGGAGGAAGAGACCCAGTACTTC. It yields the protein CASSLAEEETQYF.